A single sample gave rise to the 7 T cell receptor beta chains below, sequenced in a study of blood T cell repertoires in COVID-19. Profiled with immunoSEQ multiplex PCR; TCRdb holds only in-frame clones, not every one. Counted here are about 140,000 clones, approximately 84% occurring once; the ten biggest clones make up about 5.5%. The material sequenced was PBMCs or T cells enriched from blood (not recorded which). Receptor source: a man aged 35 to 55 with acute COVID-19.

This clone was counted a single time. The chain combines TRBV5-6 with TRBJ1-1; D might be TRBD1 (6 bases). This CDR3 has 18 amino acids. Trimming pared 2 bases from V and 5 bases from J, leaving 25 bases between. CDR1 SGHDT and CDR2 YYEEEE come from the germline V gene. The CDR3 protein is CASSLDRTVVNRRTEAFF. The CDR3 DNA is TGTGCCAGCAGCTTAGACCGGACAGTGGTAAATCGTAGGACTGAAGCTTTCTTT. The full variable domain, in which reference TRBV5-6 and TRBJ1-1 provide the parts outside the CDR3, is DAGVTQSPTHLIKTRGQQVTLRCSPKSGHDTVSWYQQALGQGPQFIFQYYEEEERQRGNFPDRFSGHQFPNYSSELNVNALLLGDSALYLCASSLDRTVVNRRTEAFFGQGTRLTVV.

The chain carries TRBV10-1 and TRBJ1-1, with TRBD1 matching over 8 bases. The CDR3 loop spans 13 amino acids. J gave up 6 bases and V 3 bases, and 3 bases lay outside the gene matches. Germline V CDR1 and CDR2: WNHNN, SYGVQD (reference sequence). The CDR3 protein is CASSDNRGSEAFF. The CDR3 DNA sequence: TGCGCCAGCAGTGATAACAGGGGGTCTGAAGCTTTCTTT.

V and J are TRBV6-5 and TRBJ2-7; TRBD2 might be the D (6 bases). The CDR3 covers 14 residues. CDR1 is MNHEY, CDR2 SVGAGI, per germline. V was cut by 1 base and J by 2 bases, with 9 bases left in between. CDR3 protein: CASSYFGTPYEQYF. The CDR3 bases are TGTGCCAGCAGTTACTTCGGGACTCCCTACGAGCAGTACTTC.

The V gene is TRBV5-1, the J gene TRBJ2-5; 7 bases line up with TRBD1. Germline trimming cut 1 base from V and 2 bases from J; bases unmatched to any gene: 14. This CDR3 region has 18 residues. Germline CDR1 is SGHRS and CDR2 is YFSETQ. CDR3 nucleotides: TGCGCCAGCAGCTTGAGGGCGATTGTTGGGGACAGACAAGAGACCCAGTACTTC. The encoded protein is CASSLRAIVGDRQETQYF.

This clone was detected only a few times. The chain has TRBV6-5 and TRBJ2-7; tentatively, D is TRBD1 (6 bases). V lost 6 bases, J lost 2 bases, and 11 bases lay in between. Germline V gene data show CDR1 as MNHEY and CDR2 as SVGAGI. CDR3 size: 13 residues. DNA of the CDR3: TGTGCCAGCAGAAGGACAGCTGCCTACGAGCAGTACTTC. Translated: CASRRTAAYEQYF.

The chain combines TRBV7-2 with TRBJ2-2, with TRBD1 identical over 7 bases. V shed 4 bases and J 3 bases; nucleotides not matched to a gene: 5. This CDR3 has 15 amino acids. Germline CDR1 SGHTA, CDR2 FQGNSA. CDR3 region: CASSSDRVDTGELFF. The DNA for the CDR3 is TGTGCCAGCAGCTCTGACAGGGTTGACACCGGGGAGCTGTTTTTT.

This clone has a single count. CDR3 DNA sequence: TGTGCCAGCAGCTTATTCTCTTATACAGATACGCAGTATTTT. This sequence encodes CASSLFSYTDTQYF. The chain links TRBV11-2 to TRBJ2-3; D is undetermined. CDR3 length: 14 residues. Trimming took off 2 bases at V and 3 bases at J, with 9 bases between the two ends. Germline V CDR1 and CDR2: SGHAT, FQNNGV.